This TCR beta chain was profiled in a study of cytomegalovirus exposure and HLA in healthy donors. With V trimmed by 2 bases and J by 4 bases, 3 bases remained unmatched. CDR1 is SGHVS and CDR2 is FQNEAQ in the germline V gene. This CDR3 spans 14 amino acids. TCRdb's table, derived via immunoSEQ multiplex PCR, lists solely in-frame clones and lacks some. The repertoire includes 200,000 to 250,000 clones, around 87% of them detected once, and 1.5% to 2.5% sits in the top ten. V is TRBV7-8 and J is TRBJ2-5; 8 bases are shared with TRBD1. Sequencing was performed on PBMCs. The clonotype comes from a young woman in good health and CMV-seropositive. The CDR3 DNA reads as TGTGCCAGCAGCTTATTCAGGGGGCTAGAGACCCAGTACTTC. Translating gives CASSLFRGLETQYF.